The present TCR beta chain was sequenced within a study of OX40 agonist ivuxolimab in advanced cancers. TCRdb's copy holds only in-frame clones and misses some; the assay was immunoSEQ multiplex PCR. This table has some 80,000 clones, about 83% appearing once. The study's findings and limits: Some of the nonresponding patients also showed low levels of normalized T-cell clonal expansion. The CD4+ and CD8+ T cells in the blood had expanded clonally by week 6 at 0.1 to 3.0 mg/kg.

Comment on this clone: The antigen remains unidentified.

CDR3 size: 15 residues. CDR1 and CDR2 from the germline V gene are MGHRA and YSYEKL. The ends lost 0 bases at V and 10 bases at J; junction bases unmatched: 8. Specimen: CD4+ or CD8+ T cells sorted from blood, collected in a trial of the OX40 agonist ivuxolimab. The chain couples TRBV4-1 to TRBJ1-5; 8 bases map to TRBD1. The origin of this receptor is an adult with an advanced solid tumor such as melanoma, head and neck, liver or kidney cancer. The CDR3: CASSQEVPTGAPQHF. CDR3 nucleotides: TGCGCCAGCAGCCAAGAGGTCCCGACAGGGGCTCCCCAGCATTTT.